This TCR beta chain was observed in a study of CD8 T cells in Susac syndrome. From blood CD8+ and CD4+ T cells, TCR beta sequences were generated. TEMRA cells were FACS-enriched, unlike CD8+ and CD4+ T cells, which were negatively isolated. V trimming: 3 bases; J trimming: 8 bases; junction bases outside the gene matches: 4. This CDR3 comprises 14 residues. Germline CDR1 is SEHNR and CDR2 is FQNEAQ (reference sequence). Random hexamers were used to reverse transcribe roughly 0.45 to 1 ug of RNA. The TCR beta CDR3 was amplified by immunoSEQ multiplex PCR across 54 Vbeta, 13 Jbeta. TCRdb independently ran MiXCR on the immunoSEQ multiplex PCR reads; one entry per CDR3 protein. The table records just over 150,000 distinct CDR3 sequences, just under 95% of them present only once.

The rearrangement joins TRBV7-9 to TRBJ1-2, with TRBD1 matching over 12 bases. Sequencing input: CD8+ T cells from PBMCs. The clonotype was recovered from a human donor with multiple sclerosis. CDR3 residues: CASSFRDRGQGYTF. CDR3 in DNA: TGTGCCAGCAGCTTCCGGGACAGGGGGCAAGGCTACACCTTC.